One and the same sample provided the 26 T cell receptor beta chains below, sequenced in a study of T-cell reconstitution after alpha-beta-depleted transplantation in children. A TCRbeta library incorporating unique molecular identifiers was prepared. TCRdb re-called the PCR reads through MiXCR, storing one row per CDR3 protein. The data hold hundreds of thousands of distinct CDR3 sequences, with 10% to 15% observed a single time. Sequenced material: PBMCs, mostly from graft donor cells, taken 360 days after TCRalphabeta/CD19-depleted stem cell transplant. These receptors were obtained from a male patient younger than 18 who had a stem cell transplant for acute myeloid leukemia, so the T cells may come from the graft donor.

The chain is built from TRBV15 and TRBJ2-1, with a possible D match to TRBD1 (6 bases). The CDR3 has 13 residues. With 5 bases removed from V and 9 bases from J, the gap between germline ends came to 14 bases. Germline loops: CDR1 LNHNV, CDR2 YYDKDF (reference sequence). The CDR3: CATSLGVQGEQFF. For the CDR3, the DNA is TGTGCCACCAGCTTGGGGGTACAGGGTGAGCAGTTCTTC. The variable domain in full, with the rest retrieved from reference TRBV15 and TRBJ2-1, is DAMVIQNPRYQVTQFGKPVTLSCSQTLNHNVMYWYQQKSSQAPKLLFHYYDKDFNNEADTPDNFQSRRPNTSFCFLDIRSPGLGDTAMYLCATSLGVQGEQFFGPGTRLTVL.

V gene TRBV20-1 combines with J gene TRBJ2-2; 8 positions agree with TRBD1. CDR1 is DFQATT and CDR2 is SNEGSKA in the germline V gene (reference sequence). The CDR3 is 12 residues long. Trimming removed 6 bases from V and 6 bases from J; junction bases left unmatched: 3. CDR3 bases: TGCAGTGCCGGACAGGGTGCCGGGGAGCTGTTTTTT. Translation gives CSAGQGAGELFF.

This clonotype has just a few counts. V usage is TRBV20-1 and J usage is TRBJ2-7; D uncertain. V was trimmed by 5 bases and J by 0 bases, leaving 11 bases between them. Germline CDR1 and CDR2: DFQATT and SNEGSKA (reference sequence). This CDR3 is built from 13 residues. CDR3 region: CSALVASSYEQYF. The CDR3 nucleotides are TGCAGTGCTCTTGTAGCTAGCTCCTACGAGCAGTACTTC.

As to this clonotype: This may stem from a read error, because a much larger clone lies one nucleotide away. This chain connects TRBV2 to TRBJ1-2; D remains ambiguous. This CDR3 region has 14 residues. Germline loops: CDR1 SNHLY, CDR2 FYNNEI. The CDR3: CARSPRGFNNGYTF. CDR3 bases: TGTGCCAGGAGTCCTCGAGGGTTTAACAATGGCTACACCTTC.

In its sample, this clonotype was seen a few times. CDR3 region: CASSQDNRLGLAGQTDTQYF. CDR3 coding DNA: TGTGCCAGCAGCCAAGATAATCGACTAGGACTAGCGGGACAGACAGATACGCAGTATTTT. This chain connects TRBV4-2 to TRBJ2-3, with 12 bases matching TRBD2. CDR1 LGHNA and CDR2 YNFKEQ come from the germline V gene. V dropped 0 bases and J dropped 3; count of bases not matched to a gene: 13. The CDR3 totals 20 residues.

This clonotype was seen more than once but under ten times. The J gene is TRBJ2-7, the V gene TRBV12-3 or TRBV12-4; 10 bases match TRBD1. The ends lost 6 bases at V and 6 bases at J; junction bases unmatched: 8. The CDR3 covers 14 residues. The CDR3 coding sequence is TGTGCCAGCAGCCCAAGGCGGGACAGGGGCGAGCAGTACTTC. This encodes CASSPRRDRGEQYF.

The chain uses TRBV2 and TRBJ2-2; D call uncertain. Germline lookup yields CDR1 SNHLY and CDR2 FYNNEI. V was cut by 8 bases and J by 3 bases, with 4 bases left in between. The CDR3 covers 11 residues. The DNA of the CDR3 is TGTGCCAGCGAGTACACCGGGGAGCTGTTTTTT. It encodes CASEYTGELFF.

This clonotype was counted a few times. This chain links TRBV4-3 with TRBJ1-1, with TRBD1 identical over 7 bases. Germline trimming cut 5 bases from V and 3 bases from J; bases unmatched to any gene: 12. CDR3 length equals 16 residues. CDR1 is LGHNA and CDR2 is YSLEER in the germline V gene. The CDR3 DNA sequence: TGCGCCAGCAGCACCCGGCAGGGGGGATACTACACTGAAGCTTTCTTT. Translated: CASSTRQGGYYTEAFF.

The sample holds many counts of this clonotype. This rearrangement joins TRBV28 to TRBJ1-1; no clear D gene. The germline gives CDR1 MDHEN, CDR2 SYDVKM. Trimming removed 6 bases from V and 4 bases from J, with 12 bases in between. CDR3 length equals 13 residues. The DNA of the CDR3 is TGTGCCAGCAGCCCACAGTTGCCCACTGAAGCTTTCTTT. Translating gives CASSPQLPTEAFF.

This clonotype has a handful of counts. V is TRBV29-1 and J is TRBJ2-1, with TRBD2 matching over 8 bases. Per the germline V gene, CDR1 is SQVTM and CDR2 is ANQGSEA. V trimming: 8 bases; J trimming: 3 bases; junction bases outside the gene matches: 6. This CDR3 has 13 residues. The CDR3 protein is CSLLAGGYNEQFF. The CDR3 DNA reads TGCAGCCTTCTGGCGGGAGGCTACAATGAGCAGTTCTTC.

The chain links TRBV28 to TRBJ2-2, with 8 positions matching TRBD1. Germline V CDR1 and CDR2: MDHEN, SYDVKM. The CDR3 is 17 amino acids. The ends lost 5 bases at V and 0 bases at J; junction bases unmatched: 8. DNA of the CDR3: TGTGCCAGCAGTCCGCCCCAGGGGGCTGCGAACACCGGGGAGCTGTTTTTT. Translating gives CASSPPQGAANTGELFF. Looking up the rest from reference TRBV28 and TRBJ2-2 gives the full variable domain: DVKVTQSSRYLVKRTGEKVFLECVQDMDHENMFWYRQDPGLGLRLIYFSYDVKMKEKGDIPEGYSVSREKKERFSLILESASTNQTSMYLCASSPPQGAANTGELFFGEGSRLTVL.

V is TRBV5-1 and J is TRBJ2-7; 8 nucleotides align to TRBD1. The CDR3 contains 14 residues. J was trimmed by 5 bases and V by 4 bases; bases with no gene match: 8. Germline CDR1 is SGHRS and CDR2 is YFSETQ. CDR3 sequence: CASSLDRVKDEQYF. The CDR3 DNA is TGCGCCAGCAGCCTGGACAGGGTAAAGGACGAGCAGTACTTC.

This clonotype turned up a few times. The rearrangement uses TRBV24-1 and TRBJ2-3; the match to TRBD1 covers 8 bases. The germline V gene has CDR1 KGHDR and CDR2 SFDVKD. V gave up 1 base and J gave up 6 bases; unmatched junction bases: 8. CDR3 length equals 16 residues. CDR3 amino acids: CATSDFSRGQLDTQYF. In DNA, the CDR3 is TGTGCCACCAGTGATTTTTCCAGGGGGCAGTTGGATACGCAGTATTTT.

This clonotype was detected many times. The CDR3 here is CASTSGRANEQFF. The CDR3 DNA follows: TGTGCCAGCACTAGCGGGAGGGCCAATGAGCAGTTCTTC. The V and J genes are TRBV28 and TRBJ2-1; 12 bases map to TRBD2. CDR3 length: 13 residues. Trimming at V came to 7 bases and at J to 6 bases, leaving 1 base not matched to a gene. Germline CDR1 and CDR2: MDHEN and SYDVKM.

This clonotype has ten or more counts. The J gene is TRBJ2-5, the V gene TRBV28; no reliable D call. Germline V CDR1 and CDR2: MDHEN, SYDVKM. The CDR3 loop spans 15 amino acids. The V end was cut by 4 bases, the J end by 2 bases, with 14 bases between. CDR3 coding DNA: TGTGCCAGCAGTTGGTTTGGCCGGCAGCAAGAGACCCAGTACTTC. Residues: CASSWFGRQQETQYF. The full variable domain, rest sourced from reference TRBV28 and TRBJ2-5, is DVKVTQSSRYLVKRTGEKVFLECVQDMDHENMFWYRQDPGLGLRLIYFSYDVKMKEKGDIPEGYSVSREKKERFSLILESASTNQTSMYLCASSWFGRQQETQYFGPGTRLLVL.

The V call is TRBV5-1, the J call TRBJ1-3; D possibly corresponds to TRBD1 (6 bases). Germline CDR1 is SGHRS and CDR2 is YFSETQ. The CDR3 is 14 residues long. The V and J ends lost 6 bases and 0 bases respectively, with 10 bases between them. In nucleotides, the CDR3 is TGCGCCAGCACTCTGGACAGCTCTGGAAACACCATATATTTT. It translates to CASTLDSSGNTIYF.

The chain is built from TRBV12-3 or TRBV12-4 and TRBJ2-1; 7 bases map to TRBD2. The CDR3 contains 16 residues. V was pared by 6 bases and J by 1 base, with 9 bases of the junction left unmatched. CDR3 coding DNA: TGTGCCAGCAGCCGGGCCGCGGGACTATCCTACAATGAGCAGTTCTTC. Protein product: CASSRAAGLSYNEQFF.

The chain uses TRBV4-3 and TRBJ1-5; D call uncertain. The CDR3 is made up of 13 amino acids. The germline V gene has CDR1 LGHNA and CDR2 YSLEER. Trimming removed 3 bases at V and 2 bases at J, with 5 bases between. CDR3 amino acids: CASSQDRNQPQHF. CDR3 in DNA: TGCGCCAGCAGCCAGGACCGCAATCAGCCCCAGCATTTT.

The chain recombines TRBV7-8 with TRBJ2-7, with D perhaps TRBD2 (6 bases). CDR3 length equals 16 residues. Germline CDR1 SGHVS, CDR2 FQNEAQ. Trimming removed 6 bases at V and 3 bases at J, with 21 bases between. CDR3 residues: CASRELRGGLFYEQYF. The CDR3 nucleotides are TGTGCCAGCAGAGAATTAAGAGGAGGGCTATTCTACGAGCAGTACTTC.

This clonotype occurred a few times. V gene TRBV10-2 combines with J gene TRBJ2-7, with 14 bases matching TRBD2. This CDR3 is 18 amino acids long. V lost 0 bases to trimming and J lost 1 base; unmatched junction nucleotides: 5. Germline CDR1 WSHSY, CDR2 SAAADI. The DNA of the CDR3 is TGCGCCAGCAGTGAGTCGATGGGACTAGCGGGAGCTTCCTACGAGCAGTACTTC. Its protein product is CASSESMGLAGASYEQYF.

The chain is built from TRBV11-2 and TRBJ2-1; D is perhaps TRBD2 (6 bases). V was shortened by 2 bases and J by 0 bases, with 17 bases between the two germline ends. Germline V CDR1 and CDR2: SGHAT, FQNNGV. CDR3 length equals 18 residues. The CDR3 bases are TGTGCCAGCAGCTTAATGGCCTATAGCGGAAGCTCCTACAATGAGCAGTTCTTC. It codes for CASSLMAYSGSSYNEQFF.

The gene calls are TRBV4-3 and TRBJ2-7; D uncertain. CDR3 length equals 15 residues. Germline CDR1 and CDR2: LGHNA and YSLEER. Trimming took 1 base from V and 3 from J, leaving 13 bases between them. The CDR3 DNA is TGCGCCAGCAGCCAAGGTGGGGAATCCTACTACGAGCAGTACTTC. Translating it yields CASSQGGESYYEQYF.

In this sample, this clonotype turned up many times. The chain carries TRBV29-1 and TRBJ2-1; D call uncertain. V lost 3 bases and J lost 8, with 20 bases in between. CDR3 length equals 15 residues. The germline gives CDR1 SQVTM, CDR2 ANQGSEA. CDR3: CSVDTDKALLDEQFF. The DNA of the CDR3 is TGCAGCGTTGACACTGACAAGGCTCTTTTGGATGAGCAGTTCTTC.

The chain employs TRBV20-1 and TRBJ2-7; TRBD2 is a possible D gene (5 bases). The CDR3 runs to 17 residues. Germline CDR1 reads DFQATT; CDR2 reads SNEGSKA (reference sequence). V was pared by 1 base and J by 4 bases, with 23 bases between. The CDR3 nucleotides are TGCAGTGCTAGAGGCAGGAGAGACTACCCGACCCCTTACGAGCAGTACTTC. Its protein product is CSARGRRDYPTPYEQYF.

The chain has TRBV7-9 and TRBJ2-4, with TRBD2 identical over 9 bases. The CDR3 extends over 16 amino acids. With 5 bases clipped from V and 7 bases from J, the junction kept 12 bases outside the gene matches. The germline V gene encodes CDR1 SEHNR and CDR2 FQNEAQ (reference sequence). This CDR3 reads CASSPLSGRRVNIQYF. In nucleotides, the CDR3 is TGTGCCAGCAGCCCGTTGAGCGGGAGGCGGGTGAACATTCAGTACTTC.

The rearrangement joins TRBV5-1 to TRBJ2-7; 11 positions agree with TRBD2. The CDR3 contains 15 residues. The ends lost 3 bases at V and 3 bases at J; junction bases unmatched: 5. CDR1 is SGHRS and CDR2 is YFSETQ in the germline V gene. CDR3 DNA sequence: TGCGCCAGCAGCTGGGGACTAGCGGCGCTCTACGAGCAGTACTTC. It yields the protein CASSWGLAALYEQYF.